What follows are 13 T cell receptor beta chains derived from one specimen sequenced in a study of blood T cell repertoires in COVID-19. Generated by immunoSEQ multiplex PCR, the TCRdb table keeps only in-frame clones and is missing some. The data show over 250,000 clones, approximately 87% seen once. The specimen sequenced was PBMCs or T cells enriched from blood (not recorded which). The source is a young woman who had recovered from COVID-19.

The CDR3 sequence is CASSRVGQPQHF. For the CDR3, the DNA is TGTGCCAGCAGCAGGGTTGGACAGCCCCAGCATTTT. The chain is built from TRBV27 and TRBJ1-5; maybe TRBD1 (5 bases). V lost 6 bases and J 7 bases, leaving 10 bases between the germline ends. From germline, CDR1 is MNHEY and CDR2 SMNVEV (reference sequence). This CDR3 region has 12 residues.

The genes are TRBV11-1 and TRBJ1-1; possibly TRBD1 for D (5 bases). Germline V gene data show CDR1 as SGHAT and CDR2 as FQDESV (reference sequence). CDR3 length: 12 residues. Deletions cut 5 bases from V and 11 bases from J, with 15 bases between. The CDR3 loop reads CASSGGDRWAFF. DNA of the CDR3: TGTGCCAGCAGCGGGGGGGACCGGTGGGCTTTCTTT.

The genes are TRBV29-1 and TRBJ1-1; TRBD1 agrees at 9 bases. Germline values: CDR1 SQVTM, CDR2 ANQGSEA. This CDR3 is built from 13 residues. J lost 4 bases, V lost 4 bases, and 4 bases had no gene match. The CDR3 sequence: CSVGAQGATEAFF. Here the CDR3 DNA reads TGCAGCGTTGGGGCACAGGGGGCCACTGAAGCTTTCTTT.

This chain links TRBV19 with TRBJ1-2, with D perhaps TRBD1 (5 bases). Trimming left V 0 bases short and J 7 bases short, with 12 bases between. Germline CDR1 is LNHDA and CDR2 is SQIVND (reference sequence). This CDR3 has 14 amino acids. CDR3 bases: TGTGCCAGTAGTATAGATCTGGACAAAGCTGGCTACACCTTC. Its translation: CASSIDLDKAGYTF.

V and J are TRBV2 and TRBJ2-3; TRBD2 might be the D (5 bases). The germline V and J ends were trimmed by 10 bases and 2 bases, with 19 bases remaining between them. Germline CDR1 is SNHLY and CDR2 is FYNNEI. The CDR3 has 15 residues. CDR3 DNA: TGTGCCACCGAGGAGGCGACCTCCCTCACAGATACGCAGTATTTT. As protein: CATEEATSLTDTQYF. The whole variable domain, filled in from reference TRBV2 and TRBJ2-3, reads EPEVTQTPSHQVTQMGQEVILRCVPISNHLYFYWYRQILGQKVEFLVSFYNNEISEKSEIFDDQFSVERPDGSNFTLKIRSTKLEDSAMYFCATEEATSLTDTQYFGPGTRLTVL.

This rearrangement joins TRBV10-3 to TRBJ1-4; 12 bases are shared with TRBD1. The CDR3 spans 17 residues. J lost 2 bases, V lost 4 bases, and 5 bases had no gene match. Germline assignment: CDR1 ENHRY and CDR2 SYGVKD. CDR3 sequence (DNA): TGTGCCATCAGTGTTGAGGGACAGGGGGCGACTAATGAAAAACTGTTTTTT. It encodes CAISVEGQGATNEKLFF.

This clone was picked up one time. This chain connects TRBV19 to TRBJ2-3; D unclear. From germline, CDR1 is LNHDA and CDR2 SQIVND (reference sequence). There are 13 residues in the CDR3. V was pared by 3 bases and J by 4 bases, with 8 bases between. CDR3 region: CASSIGAPDTQYF. CDR3 coding DNA: TGTGCCAGTAGTATCGGTGCCCCAGATACGCAGTATTTT. Looking up the rest from reference TRBV19 and TRBJ2-3 gives the full variable domain: DGGITQSPKYLFRKEGQNVTLSCEQNLNHDAMYWYRQDPGQGLRLIYYSQIVNDFQKGDIAEGYSVSREKKESFPLTVTSAQKNPTAFYLCASSIGAPDTQYFGPGTRLTVL.

V is TRBV2 and J is TRBJ2-6; TRBD1 matches 7 bases. CDR3 length: 16 residues. V lost 4 bases and J lost 1; bases outside the gene matches: 4. Germline V gene data show CDR1 as SNHLY and CDR2 as FYNNEI. The CDR3 DNA sequence: TGTGCCAGCAGTGGGGGACAGTCTTCTGGGGCCAACGTCCTGACTTTC. Its translation is CASSGGQSSGANVLTF.

V usage is TRBV23-1 and J usage is TRBJ2-7; TRBD1 matches 8 bases. TRBV23-1 is labeled an ORF, and its function is uncertain. The trim removed 7 bases at V and 3 bases at J, leaving 26 bases unmatched. This CDR3 spans 20 amino acids. In nucleotides, the CDR3 is TGCGCCAGCACCCGACCAACCGGACAGGGAGATTATTCTAAGATCTACGAGCAGTACTTC. Translating it yields CASTRPTGQGDYSKIYEQYF.

The chain has TRBV19 and TRBJ2-7; 7 positions agree with TRBD1. Germline values: CDR1 LNHDA, CDR2 SQIVND (reference sequence). V dropped 6 bases and J dropped 2; count of bases not matched to a gene: 7. The CDR3 consists of 14 residues. This CDR3 reads CASRFGQAPYEQYF. In DNA, the CDR3 is TGTGCCAGTAGATTTGGACAGGCGCCCTACGAGCAGTACTTC.

The chain links TRBV4-1 to TRBJ1-4; D gene ambiguous. Germline V gene sequence: CDR1 MGHRA, CDR2 YSYEKL. The germline V and J ends were trimmed by 1 base and 8 bases, with 23 bases remaining between them. This CDR3 region has 18 residues. CDR3 protein: CASSQAPGRLIRVEKLFF. The DNA for the CDR3 is TGCGCCAGCAGCCAAGCGCCGGGGAGGTTGATTAGAGTGGAAAAACTGTTTTTT.

The V call is TRBV6-6, the J call TRBJ1-5; the D gene is possibly TRBD1 (6 bases). Germline values: CDR1 MNHNY, CDR2 SVGAGI (reference sequence). V gave up 7 bases and J gave up 6 bases, with 10 bases separating them. The CDR3 runs 12 residues. CDR3 in amino acids: CASKGGFQPQHF. CDR3 nucleotides: TGTGCCAGCAAGGGGGGGTTTCAGCCCCAGCATTTT.

This clone was found a few times. J is TRBJ2-7 and V is TRBV7-2; 11 bases fit TRBD2. After removal of 1 base from V and 2 bases from J, the junction contained 7 bases not matched to a gene. The CDR3 loop spans 17 amino acids. The germline gives CDR1 SGHTA, CDR2 FQGNSA. In DNA form, the CDR3 reads TGTGCCAGCAGCTTAGGATTAGCGGGGGGGCCCCCCTACGAGCAGTACTTC. Its translation is CASSLGLAGGPPYEQYF.